What follows are 2 T cell receptor beta chains derived from one specimen sequenced in a study of blood T cell repertoires in COVID-19. TCRdb's table, derived via immunoSEQ multiplex PCR, lists solely in-frame clones and lacks some. The data show 540,000 or so clones, approximately 91% seen once. The specimen was peripheral blood. The receptors come from a woman aged 45-60 years with COVID-19, enrolled during active disease.

The chain couples TRBV24-1 to TRBJ2-3; a weak D match, TRBD2 (5 bases). Trimming left V 3 bases short and J 7 bases short, with 13 bases between. Germline V lookup: CDR1 KGHDR, CDR2 SFDVKD. CDR3 length: 14 amino acids. CDR3 region: CATSDGGSWNTQYF. The DNA of the CDR3 is TGTGCCACCAGTGATGGAGGCAGCTGGAATACGCAGTATTTT.

At least ten counts were recorded for this clone. The chain has TRBV7-2 and TRBJ2-3; D unclear. Germline values: CDR1 SGHTA, CDR2 FQGNSA. CDR3 length: 12 amino acids. Between the trimmed V and J ends, which lost 5 bases and 6 bases, there was a span of 9 bases. CDR3 nucleotides: TGTGCCAGCAGCCTCCGTCGGGATACGCAGTATTTT. Translation gives CASSLRRDTQYF.